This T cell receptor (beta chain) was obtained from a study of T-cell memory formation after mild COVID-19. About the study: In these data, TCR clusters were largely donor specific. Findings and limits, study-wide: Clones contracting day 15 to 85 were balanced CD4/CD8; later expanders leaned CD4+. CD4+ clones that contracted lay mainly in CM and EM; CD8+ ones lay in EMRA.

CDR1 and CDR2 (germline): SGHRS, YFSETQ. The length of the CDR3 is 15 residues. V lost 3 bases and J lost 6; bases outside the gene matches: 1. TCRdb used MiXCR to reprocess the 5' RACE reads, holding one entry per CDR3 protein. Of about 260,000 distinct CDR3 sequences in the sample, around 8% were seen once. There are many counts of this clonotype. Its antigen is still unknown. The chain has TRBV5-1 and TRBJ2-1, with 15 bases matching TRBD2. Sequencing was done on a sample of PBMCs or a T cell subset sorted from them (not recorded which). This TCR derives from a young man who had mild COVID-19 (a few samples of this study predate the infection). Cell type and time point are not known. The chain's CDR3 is CASSWTSGGANEQFF. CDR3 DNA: TGCGCCAGCAGCTGGACTAGCGGGGGGGCCAATGAGCAGTTCTTC.